This T cell receptor (beta chain) was captured by sequencing in a study of identical twins. This clonotype has only a few counts. One entry per CDR3 protein results from TCRdb running MiXCR on the 5' RACE reads. The data show roughly 630,000 distinct CDR3 sequences, roughly 7.1% seen once. CDR1 and CDR2 (germline): SGHNT, YYREEE (reference sequence). The ends were cut back, 4 bases at V and 3 bases at J, with 16 bases in the middle. The CDR3 consists of 15 residues. The same data also contributed to another study, on yellow fever vaccine responses in identical twins. That paper states: Reports say the vaccine T cell response in twins looked partly convergent and partly personalized.

The chain is built from TRBV5-4 and TRBJ1-2; a possible D gene is TRBD1 (5 bases). The TCR sequence derives from a woman aged 18-29 years in good health. The sample comprised PBMCs. Here the CDR3 reads CASSLDPGPYYGYTF. CDR3 coding DNA: TGTGCCAGCAGCCTGGACCCGGGACCCTACTATGGCTACACCTTC.